The 20 T cell receptor beta chains listed next were all sequenced from one sample in a study of OX40 agonist ivuxolimab in advanced cancers. Clones were sequenced by immunoSEQ multiplex PCR, and TCRdb holds only the in-frame ones, with some missing. The sample has roughly 12,000 clones; about 86% are singletons. The starting material was CD4+ or CD8+ T cells sorted from blood, obtained in a trial of the OX40 agonist ivuxolimab. Receptors were obtained from an adult with an advanced solid tumor such as melanoma, head and neck, liver or kidney cancer.

The rearrangement joins TRBV7-9 to TRBJ2-3; 10 bases map to TRBD2. V was clipped by 5 bases and J by 7 bases; unmatched bases: 9. The CDR3 loop spans 15 amino acids. The germline V gene encodes CDR1 SEHNR and CDR2 FQNEAQ (reference sequence). The CDR3 DNA follows: TGTGCCAGCAGCCCCGGGCTAGCGGGAGCAAATACGCAGTATTTT. Translation gives CASSPGLAGANTQYF. Full variable domain (remainder filled in from reference TRBV7-9 and TRBJ2-3): DTGVSQNPRHKITKRGQNVTFRCDPISEHNRLYWYRQTLGQGPEFLTYFQNEAQLEKSRLLSDRFSAERPKGSFSTLEIQRTEQGDSAMYLCASSPGLAGANTQYFGPGTRLTVL.

CDR3 loop: CASSFRGPSRPQHF. The DNA of the CDR3 is TGTGCCAGCAGTTTCCGAGGACCCTCAAGGCCCCAGCATTTT. The rearrangement uses TRBV28 and TRBJ1-5; D gene ambiguous. The CDR3 has 14 residues. V was pared by 3 bases and J by 9 bases, with 15 bases between. Germline lookup yields CDR1 MDHEN and CDR2 SYDVKM.

The chain carries TRBV5-6 and TRBJ2-3; D could derive from TRBD1 or TRBD2 (5 bases each). Between the trimmed V and J ends, which lost 1 base and 0 bases, there was a span of 9 bases. CDR1 is SGHDT, CDR2 YYEEEE, per germline. The CDR3 extends over 15 amino acids. CDR3 DNA: TGTGCCAGCAGCTTGCGGGGCATAAGCACAGATACGCAGTATTTT. It yields the protein CASSLRGISTDTQYF. Using reference TRBV5-6 and TRBJ2-3 for the parts outside the CDR3, the full variable domain is DAGVTQSPTHLIKTRGQQVTLRCSPKSGHDTVSWYQQALGQGPQFIFQYYEEEERQRGNFPDRFSGHQFPNYSSELNVNALLLGDSALYLCASSLRGISTDTQYFGPGTRLTVL.

V usage is TRBV6-5 and J usage is TRBJ1-1; TRBD1 might be the D (5 bases). Germline lookup yields CDR1 MNHEY and CDR2 SVGAGI. Trimming took 6 bases from V and 1 from J, leaving 12 bases between them. This CDR3 is 14 amino acids long. The DNA of the CDR3 is TGTGCCAGCAGCACGGGACCGGGGAACACTGAAGCTTTCTTT. Protein: CASSTGPGNTEAFF.

The chain has TRBV9 and TRBJ2-7; TRBD2 might be the D (5 bases). V dropped 3 bases and J dropped 0 bases, with 10 bases sitting between them. The CDR3 covers 14 residues. Germline V gives CDR1 SGDLS, CDR2 YYNGEE. The CDR3 is CASSGALGSYEQYF. In DNA, the CDR3 is TGTGCCAGCAGCGGAGCACTAGGCTCCTACGAGCAGTACTTC.

The chain has TRBV11-2 and TRBJ2-3; no firm D call. CDR3 size: 14 residues. Germline assignment: CDR1 SGHAT and CDR2 FQNNGV. Trimming left V 5 bases short and J 1 base short, with 10 bases between. The DNA of the CDR3 is TGTGCCAGCAGCCGTCCGGACGGCACAGATACGCAGTATTTT. This translates into CASSRPDGTDTQYF.

The V gene is TRBV27, the J gene TRBJ2-7, with 9 positions matching TRBD1. The germline V gene has CDR1 MNHEY and CDR2 SMNVEV (reference sequence). Losses at the gene ends were 6 bases for V and 7 bases for J; bases not matched to a gene: 10. The CDR3 spans 14 residues. Here the CDR3 reads CASRWGQGLWEQYF. The CDR3 region has the DNA TGTGCCAGCAGGTGGGGACAGGGATTATGGGAGCAGTACTTC.

This chain joins TRBV14 and TRBJ2-7; perhaps TRBD1 as D (6 bases). The CDR3 spans 17 residues. V gave up 0 bases and J gave up 2 bases, with 17 bases separating them. From germline, CDR1 is SGHDN and CDR2 FVKESK. CDR3: CASSQEEGGQTPYEQYF. The CDR3 nucleotides read TGTGCCAGCAGCCAAGAAGAAGGGGGACAAACACCCTACGAGCAGTACTTC.

This clone has a single count. J is TRBJ1-5 and V is TRBV28; D may be TRBD1 (5 bases). V was shortened by 5 bases and J by 8 bases, with 16 bases between the two germline ends. Germline CDR1 reads MDHEN; CDR2 reads SYDVKM. CDR3 length: 14 amino acids. Here the CDR3 DNA reads TGTGCCAGCAGTCCGGGGGGGGATTTGGAGCCCCAGCATTTT. Amino acids: CASSPGGDLEPQHF.

This clone showed up just once. J is TRBJ2-3 and V is TRBV28, with 8 bases aligning to TRBD1. The junction had 15 bases not matched to a gene; V was cut back by 6 bases and J by 4 bases. Per germline, CDR1 MDHEN and CDR2 SYDVKM. This CDR3 is 17 amino acids long. The CDR3: CASRTFLGTGTADTQYF. CDR3 bases: TGTGCCAGCAGGACCTTCCTCGGGACAGGTACAGCAGATACGCAGTATTTT.

The chain combines TRBV28 with TRBJ2-5, with D possibly TRBD1 on 6 matching bases. The CDR3 consists of 13 residues. CDR1 is MDHEN, CDR2 SYDVKM, per germline. Between the trimmed V and J ends, which lost 5 bases and 3 bases, there was a span of 10 bases. The CDR3 DNA follows: TGTGCCAGCAGTAGTACAGGGAAAGAGACCCAGTACTTC. This encodes CASSSTGKETQYF.

The J gene is TRBJ2-5, the V gene TRBV2; TRBD1 or TRBD2 may be the D gene (5 bases each). V gave up 2 bases and J gave up 0 bases, with 10 bases separating them. CDR3 length: 15 amino acids. Germline V gene data show CDR1 as SNHLY and CDR2 as FYNNEI. CDR3 residues: CASSEWGTNQETQYF. The CDR3 DNA reads TGTGCCAGCAGTGAATGGGGGACGAACCAAGAGACCCAGTACTTC.

The chain combines TRBV27 with TRBJ1-4, with 10 bases identical to TRBD1. Germline values: CDR1 MNHEY, CDR2 SMNVEV (reference sequence). The trim removed 7 bases at V and 8 bases at J, leaving 13 bases unmatched. This CDR3 contains 16 residues. The CDR3, as DNA: TGTGCCAGCAAGCTAGGAGGTTGGACAGGGGGAGAAAAACTGTTTTTT. Translated, it gives CASKLGGWTGGEKLFF.

The gene calls are TRBV30 and TRBJ2-7, with TRBD1 matching 8 bases. The CDR3 covers 13 residues. The ends lost 3 bases at V and 6 bases at J; junction bases unmatched: 7. Germline CDR1 and CDR2: GTSNPN and SVGIG (reference sequence). The CDR3: CAWRGTGVSEQYF. The CDR3 DNA is TGTGCCTGGAGAGGGACAGGAGTAAGCGAGCAGTACTTC.

The V gene is TRBV20-1, the J gene TRBJ1-2; no firm D call. The CDR3 sequence is 11 residues long. Germline assignment: CDR1 DFQATT and CDR2 SNEGSKA (reference sequence). Trimming removed 1 base from V and 2 bases from J, with 2 bases in between. The DNA for the CDR3 is TGCAGTGCTAGAGCGAACTATGGCTACACCTTC. Encoded protein: CSARANYGYTF.

J is TRBJ1-4 and V is TRBV6-5; no definite D call. The CDR3 consists of 16 residues. Trimming took 2 bases from V and 4 from J, leaving 14 bases between them. The germline gives CDR1 MNHEY, CDR2 SVGAGI. The CDR3 bases are TGTGCCAGCAGTTACAATTCGTACGGGATTAATGAAAAACTGTTTTTT. Translation: CASSYNSYGINEKLFF.

The rearrangement uses TRBV19 and TRBJ2-1; D may be TRBD1 or TRBD2 (5 bases each). Germline CDR1 and CDR2: LNHDA and SQIVND (reference sequence). Between the trimmed V and J ends, which lost 8 bases and 5 bases, there was a span of 16 bases. The CDR3 loop spans 14 amino acids. DNA for the CDR3: TGTGCCAGTGGACCAACCGGGGCTCACAATGAGCAGTTCTTC. Protein sequence: CASGPTGAHNEQFF. Combining the CDR3 with reference TRBV19 and TRBJ2-1 gives the whole variable domain DGGITQSPKYLFRKEGQNVTLSCEQNLNHDAMYWYRQDPGQGLRLIYYSQIVNDFQKGDIAEGYSVSREKKESFPLTVTSAQKNPTAFYLCASGPTGAHNEQFFGPGTRLTVL.

The chain is built from TRBV13 and TRBJ2-6, with D possibly matching TRBD2 (5 bases). Germline values: CDR1 PRHDT, CDR2 FYEKMQ (reference sequence). The CDR3 extends over 17 amino acids. V lost 2 bases and J 0 bases, leaving 11 bases between the germline ends. For the CDR3, the DNA is TGTGCCAGCAGCTTACGGATACGGGACTCTGGGGCCAACGTCCTGACTTTC. Encoded protein: CASSLRIRDSGANVLTF.

The genes are TRBV28 and TRBJ2-7; D is possibly TRBD1 (6 bases). The CDR3 consists of 11 residues. Germline V gene lookup returns CDR1 MDHEN and CDR2 SYDVKM. Trimming took 4 bases from V and 7 from J, leaving 8 bases between them. In nucleotides, the CDR3 is TGTGCCAGCAGTTCCAGGGGAGAGCAGTACTTC. Its protein is CASSSRGEQYF.

The chain is built from TRBV9 and TRBJ1-1, with D possibly being TRBD1 (5 bases). Germline CDR1 reads SGDLS; CDR2 reads YYNGEE. This CDR3 contains 14 residues. Trimming pared 0 bases from V and 4 bases from J, leaving 10 bases between. The CDR3 sequence is CASSVEGAGTEAFF. CDR3 nucleotide sequence: TGTGCCAGCAGCGTAGAAGGGGCCGGCACTGAAGCTTTCTTT. Full variable domain (missing parts from reference TRBV9 and TRBJ1-1): DSGVTQTPKHLITATGQRVTLRCSPRSGDLSVYWYQQSLDQGLQFLIQYYNGEERAKGNILERFSAQQFPDLHSELNLSSLELGDSALYFCASSVEGAGTEAFFGQGTRLTVV.